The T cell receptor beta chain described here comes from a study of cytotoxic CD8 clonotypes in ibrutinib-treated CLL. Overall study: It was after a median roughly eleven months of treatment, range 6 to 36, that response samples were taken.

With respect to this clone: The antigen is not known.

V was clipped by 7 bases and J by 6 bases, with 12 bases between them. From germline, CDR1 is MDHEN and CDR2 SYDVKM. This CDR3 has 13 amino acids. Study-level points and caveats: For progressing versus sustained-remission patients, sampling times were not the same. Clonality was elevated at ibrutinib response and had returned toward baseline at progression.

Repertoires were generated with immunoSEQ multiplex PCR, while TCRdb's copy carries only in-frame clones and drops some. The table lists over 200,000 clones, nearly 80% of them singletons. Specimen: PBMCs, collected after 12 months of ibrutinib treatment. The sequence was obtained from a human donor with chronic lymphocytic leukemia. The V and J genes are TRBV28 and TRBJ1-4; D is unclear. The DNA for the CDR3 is TGTGCCAGCACAGCGGGCTTGTATGAAAAACTGTTTTTT. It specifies CASTAGLYEKLFF.